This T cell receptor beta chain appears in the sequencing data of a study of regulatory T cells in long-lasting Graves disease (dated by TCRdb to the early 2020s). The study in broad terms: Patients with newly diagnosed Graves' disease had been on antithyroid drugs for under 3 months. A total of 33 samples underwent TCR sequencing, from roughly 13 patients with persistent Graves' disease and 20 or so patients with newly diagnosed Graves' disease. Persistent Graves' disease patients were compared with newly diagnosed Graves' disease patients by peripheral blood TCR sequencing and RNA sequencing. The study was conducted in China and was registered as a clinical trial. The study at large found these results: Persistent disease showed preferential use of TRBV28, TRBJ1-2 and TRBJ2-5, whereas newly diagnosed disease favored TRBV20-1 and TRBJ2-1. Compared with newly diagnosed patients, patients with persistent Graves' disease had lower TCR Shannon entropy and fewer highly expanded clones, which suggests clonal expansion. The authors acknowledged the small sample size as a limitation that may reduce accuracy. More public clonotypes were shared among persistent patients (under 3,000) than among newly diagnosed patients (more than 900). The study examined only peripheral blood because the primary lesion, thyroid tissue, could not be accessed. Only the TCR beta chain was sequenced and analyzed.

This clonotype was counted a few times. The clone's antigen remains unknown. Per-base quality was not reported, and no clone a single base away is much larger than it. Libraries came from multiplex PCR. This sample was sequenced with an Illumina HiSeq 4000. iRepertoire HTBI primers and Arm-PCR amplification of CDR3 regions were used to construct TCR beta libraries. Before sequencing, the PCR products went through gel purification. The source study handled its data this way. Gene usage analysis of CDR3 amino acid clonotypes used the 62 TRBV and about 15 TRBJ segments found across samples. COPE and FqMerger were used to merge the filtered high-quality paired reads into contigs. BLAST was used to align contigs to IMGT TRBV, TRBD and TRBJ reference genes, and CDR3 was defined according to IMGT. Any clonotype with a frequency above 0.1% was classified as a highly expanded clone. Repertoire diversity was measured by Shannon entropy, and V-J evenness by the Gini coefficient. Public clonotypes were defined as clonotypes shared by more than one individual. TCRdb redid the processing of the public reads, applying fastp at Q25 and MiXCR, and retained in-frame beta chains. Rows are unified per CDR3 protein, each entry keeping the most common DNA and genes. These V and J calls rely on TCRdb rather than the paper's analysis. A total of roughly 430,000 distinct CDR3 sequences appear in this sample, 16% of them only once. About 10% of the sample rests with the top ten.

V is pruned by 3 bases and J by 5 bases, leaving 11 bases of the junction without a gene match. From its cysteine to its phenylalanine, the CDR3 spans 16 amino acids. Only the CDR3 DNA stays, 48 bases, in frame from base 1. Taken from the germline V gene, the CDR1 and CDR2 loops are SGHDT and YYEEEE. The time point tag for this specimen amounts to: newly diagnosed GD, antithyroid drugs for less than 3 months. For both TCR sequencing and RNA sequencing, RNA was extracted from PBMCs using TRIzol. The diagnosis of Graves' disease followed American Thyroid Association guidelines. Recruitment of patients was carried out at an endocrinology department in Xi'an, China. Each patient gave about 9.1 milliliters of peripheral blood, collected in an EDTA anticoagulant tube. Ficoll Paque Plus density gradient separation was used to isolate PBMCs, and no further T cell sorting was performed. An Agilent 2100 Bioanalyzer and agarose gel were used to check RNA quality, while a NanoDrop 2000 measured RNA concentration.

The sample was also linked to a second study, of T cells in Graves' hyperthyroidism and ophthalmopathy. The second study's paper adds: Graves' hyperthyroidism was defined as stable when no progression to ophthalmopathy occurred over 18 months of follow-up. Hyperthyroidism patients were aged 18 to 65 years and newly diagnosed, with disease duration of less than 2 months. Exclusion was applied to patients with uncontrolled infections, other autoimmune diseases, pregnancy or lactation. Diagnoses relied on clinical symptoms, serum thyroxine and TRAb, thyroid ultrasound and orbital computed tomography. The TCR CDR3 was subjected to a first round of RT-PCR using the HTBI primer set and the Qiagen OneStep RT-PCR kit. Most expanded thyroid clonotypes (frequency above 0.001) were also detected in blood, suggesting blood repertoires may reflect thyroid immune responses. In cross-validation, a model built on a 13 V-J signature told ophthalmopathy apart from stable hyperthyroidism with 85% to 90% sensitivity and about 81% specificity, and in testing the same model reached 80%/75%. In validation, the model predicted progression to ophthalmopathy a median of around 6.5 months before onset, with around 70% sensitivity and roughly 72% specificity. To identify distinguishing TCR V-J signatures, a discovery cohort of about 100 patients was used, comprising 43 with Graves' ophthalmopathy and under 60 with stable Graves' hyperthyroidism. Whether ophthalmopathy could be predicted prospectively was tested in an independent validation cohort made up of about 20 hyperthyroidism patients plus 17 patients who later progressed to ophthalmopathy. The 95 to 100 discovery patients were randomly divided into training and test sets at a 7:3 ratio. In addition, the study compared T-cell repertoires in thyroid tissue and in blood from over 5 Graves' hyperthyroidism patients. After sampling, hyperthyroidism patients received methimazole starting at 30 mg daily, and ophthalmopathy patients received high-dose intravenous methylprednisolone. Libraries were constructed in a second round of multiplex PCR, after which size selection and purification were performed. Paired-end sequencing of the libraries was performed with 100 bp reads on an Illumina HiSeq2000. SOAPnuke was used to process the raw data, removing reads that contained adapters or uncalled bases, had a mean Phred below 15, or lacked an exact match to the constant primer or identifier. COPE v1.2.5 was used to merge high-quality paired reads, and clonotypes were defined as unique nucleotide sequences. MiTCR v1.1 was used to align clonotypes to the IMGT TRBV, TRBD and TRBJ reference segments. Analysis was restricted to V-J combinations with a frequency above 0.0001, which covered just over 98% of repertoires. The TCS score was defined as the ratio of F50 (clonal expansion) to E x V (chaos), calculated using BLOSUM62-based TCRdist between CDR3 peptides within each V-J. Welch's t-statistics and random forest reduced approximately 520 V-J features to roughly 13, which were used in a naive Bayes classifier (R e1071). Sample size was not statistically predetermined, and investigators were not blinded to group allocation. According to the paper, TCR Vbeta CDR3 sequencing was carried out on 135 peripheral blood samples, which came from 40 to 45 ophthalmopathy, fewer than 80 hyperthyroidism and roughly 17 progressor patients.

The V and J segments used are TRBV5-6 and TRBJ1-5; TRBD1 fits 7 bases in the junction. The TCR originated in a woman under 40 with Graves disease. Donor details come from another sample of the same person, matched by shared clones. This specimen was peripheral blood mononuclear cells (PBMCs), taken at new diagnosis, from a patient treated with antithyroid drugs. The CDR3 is CASSSLGRGRDQPQHF. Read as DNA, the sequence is TGTGCCAGCAGCTCCCTGGGAAGGGGGCGCGATCAGCCCCAGCATTTT. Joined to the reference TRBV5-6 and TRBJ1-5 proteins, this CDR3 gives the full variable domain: DAGVTQSPTHLIKTRGQQVTLRCSPKSGHDTVSWYQQALGQGPQFIFQYYEEEERQRGNFPDRFSGHQFPNYSSELNVNALLLGDSALYLCASSSLGRGRDQPQHFGDGTRLSIL.